Listed here are 27 T cell receptor beta chains from one sample, sequenced in a study of B cell selection in AIRE deficiency (dated by TCRdb to the late 2010s). Regulatory T cells were sorted as cells that were CD4+CD25hiCD127low/negative. Libraries were made using the immunoSEQ multiplex PCR assay. Sourced from immuneACCESS, this table was stored by TCRdb with only in-frame sequences that have V and J called. A share of the clones is absent; for the studies checked, an unresolved V gene accounts for under half, and the remainder has no known explanation. In this sample the table shows roughly 22,000 clones, less than 95% of which occur a single time. Less than 2% of the sample comes from the top ten. Sequenced sample: Tregs sorted from PBMCs. The receptors come from a human donor with AIRE deficiency.

The rearrangement uses TRBV28 and TRBJ2-7; 9 bases agree with TRBD2. Trimming took 5 bases from V and 4 from J; bases not matched to a gene: 9. Germline V lookup: CDR1 MDHEN, CDR2 SYDVKM. The CDR3 covers 15 residues. The CDR3, as DNA: TGTGCCAGCAGTCAACGACTAGCGGTCCTTTACGAGCAGTACTTC. Translation gives CASSQRLAVLYEQYF.

The gene calls are TRBV7-9 and TRBJ2-5; no clear D gene. This CDR3 comprises 15 residues. Trimming took 2 bases from V and 1 from J, leaving 11 bases between them. Germline values: CDR1 SEHNR, CDR2 FQNEAQ (reference sequence). The CDR3 loop is CASSLSGMFQETQYF. The CDR3 bases are TGTGCCAGCAGCTTATCTGGGATGTTCCAAGAGACCCAGTACTTC.

This chain uses TRBV6-5 with TRBJ2-7; tentative D call: TRBD1 (6 bases). V lost 2 bases, J lost 0 bases, and 8 bases lay in between. The CDR3 spans 14 residues. Per germline, CDR1 MNHEY and CDR2 SVGAGI. CDR3 sequence (DNA): TGTGCCAGCAGTTACAGGGGGATCTCCTACGAGCAGTACTTC. Protein sequence: CASSYRGISYEQYF.

The chain joins TRBV28 to TRBJ2-7; no reliable D call. The V end was cut by 2 bases, the J end by 3 bases, with 8 bases between. Per germline, CDR1 MDHEN and CDR2 SYDVKM. The CDR3 is 13 amino acids. The DNA of the CDR3 is TGTGCCAGCAGTTTAGTGCGACGCTACGAGCAGTACTTC. As protein: CASSLVRRYEQYF.

V is TRBV7-2 and J is TRBJ2-3, with 7 bases that match TRBD2. Germline lookup yields CDR1 SGHTA and CDR2 FQGNSA. The V gene end was trimmed by 5 bases and the J gene end by 6 bases; junction bases not matched to a gene: 14. The CDR3 length is 16 residues. The CDR3 DNA follows: TGTGCCAGCAGCCTAAGTTGGGCGGGAGCTAGGGATACGCAGTATTTT. Encoded protein: CASSLSWAGARDTQYF.

The J gene is TRBJ2-1, the V gene TRBV29-1, with 12 nucleotides matching TRBD2. Germline trimming cut 7 bases from V and 0 bases from J; bases unmatched to any gene: 13. In germline, CDR1 is SQVTM, CDR2 ANQGSEA. The CDR3 contains 18 residues. The CDR3 here is CSAREGTSGWGSYNEQFF. The CDR3 coding sequence is TGCAGCGCAAGGGAGGGGACTAGCGGGTGGGGCTCCTACAATGAGCAGTTCTTC.

For the CDR3, the DNA is TGTGCCAGCTCCGGACCGAGGAACACTGAAGCTTTCTTT. Protein product: CASSGPRNTEAFF. The genes are TRBV28 and TRBJ1-1; D gene unclear. Trimming shortened V by 8 bases and J by 1 base, and 11 bases separated the two germline ends. The CDR3 totals 13 residues. Germline V gene sequence: CDR1 MDHEN, CDR2 SYDVKM.

V usage is TRBV5-1 and J usage is TRBJ1-2, with D hard to call. V was clipped by 4 bases and J by 8 bases, with 15 bases between them. Per germline, CDR1 SGHRS and CDR2 YFSETQ. The length of the CDR3 is 13 residues. In DNA form, the CDR3 reads TGCGCCAGCAGCCTGAGCGAGAATTGGGGCTACACCTTC. It is translated as CASSLSENWGYTF.

The chain links TRBV28 to TRBJ1-1; TRBD1 matches 9 bases. The CDR3 covers 14 residues. The ends lost 11 bases at V and 5 bases at J; junction bases unmatched: 12. Germline loops: CDR1 MDHEN, CDR2 SYDVKM. The CDR3 DNA sequence: TGTGCCCTGTGTCGGGACAGGGCATGTACTGAAGCTTTCTTT. Protein: CALCRDRACTEAFF.

V gene TRBV7-9 combines with J gene TRBJ2-7; 7 bases map to TRBD2. The CDR3 runs to 14 residues. J gave up 2 bases and V 6 bases, and 7 bases lay outside the gene matches. CDR1 is SEHNR and CDR2 is FQNEAQ in the germline V gene (reference sequence). The CDR3 DNA reads TGTGCCAGCAGTCGACCAGGGAGGGCCTACGAGCAGTACTTC. It is translated as CASSRPGRAYEQYF.

V gene TRBV5-4 combines with J gene TRBJ2-2; 8 positions agree with TRBD2. From germline, CDR1 is SGHNT and CDR2 YYREEE (reference sequence). The CDR3 contains 18 residues. Losses at the gene ends were 4 bases for V and 1 base for J; bases not matched to a gene: 12. CDR3 sequence: CASSRGLALALNTGELFF. The CDR3 DNA reads TGTGCCAGCAGCCGAGGACTAGCCTTAGCCTTGAACACCGGGGAGCTGTTTTTT.

The genes are TRBV29-1 and TRBJ1-1, with D perhaps TRBD1 (5 bases). The V gene lost 7 bases and the J gene lost 4 bases, with 16 bases spanning the gap. This CDR3 has 13 amino acids. Germline CDR1 is SQVTM and CDR2 is ANQGSEA. Here the CDR3 DNA reads TGCAGCGCCGGATGGAGGGGAGGCACTGAAGCTTTCTTT. It is translated as CSAGWRGGTEAFF.

The V gene is TRBV11-1, the J gene TRBJ2-7; no clear D gene. Germline V gene sequence: CDR1 SGHAT, CDR2 FQDESV (reference sequence). The CDR3 is 15 amino acids. Trimming left V 4 bases short and J 3 bases short, with 16 bases between. The CDR3 region has the DNA TGTGCCAGCAGCTCCGAACGCGCCCCTTTCTACGAGCAGTACTTC. It translates to CASSSERAPFYEQYF.

V is TRBV2 and J is TRBJ1-4; the D gene is possibly TRBD1 (6 bases). The CDR3 spans 16 residues. Germline loops: CDR1 SNHLY, CDR2 FYNNEI. Trimming cost V 6 bases and J 4 bases, with 18 bases left between them. The CDR3 protein is CASSAGTPYDNEKLFF. Written as DNA, the CDR3 is TGTGCCAGCAGCGCCGGGACACCTTACGATAATGAAAAACTGTTTTTT.

V and J are TRBV5-1 and TRBJ1-5; TRBD1 matches 7 bases. CDR3 length: 16 amino acids. Germline V CDR1 and CDR2: SGHRS, YFSETQ. V lost 0 bases, J lost 1 base, and 4 bases stayed unmatched. Here the CDR3 DNA reads TGCGCCAGCAGCTTGGGGACAGGCTCGAGCAATCAGCCCCAGCATTTT. Amino acids: CASSLGTGSSNQPQHF.

This rearrangement joins TRBV5-5 to TRBJ1-4, with a possible D match to TRBD1 (5 bases). Looked up from germline, CDR1 is SGHKS and CDR2 is YYEKEE (reference sequence). V lost 2 bases to trimming and J lost 1 base, with 12 bases between them. The length of the CDR3 is 16 residues. The CDR3 loop reads CASSFGSGRTNEKLFF. The CDR3 bases are TGTGCCAGCAGCTTTGGTTCAGGGCGAACTAATGAAAAACTGTTTTTT.

The chain combines TRBV10-1 with TRBJ2-1, with 12 nucleotides matching TRBD2. Trimming took 7 bases from V and 8 from J; bases not matched to a gene: 15. The germline gives CDR1 WNHNN, CDR2 SYGVQD (reference sequence). The CDR3 spans 17 residues. The CDR3 sequence is CASIYSGLTSGSYEQFF. DNA of the CDR3: TGCGCCAGCATCTACTCAGGACTGACTAGCGGGAGCTATGAGCAGTTCTTC.

The rearrangement joins TRBV5-6 to TRBJ1-2, with D perhaps TRBD1 (5 bases). CDR1 is SGHDT and CDR2 is YYEEEE in the germline V gene. Trimming stripped 0 bases from V and 4 bases from J, with 7 bases between. CDR3 size: 13 residues. The CDR3 DNA sequence: TGTGCCAGCAGCTTGGGACAGAGCTATGGCTACACCTTC. Protein sequence: CASSLGQSYGYTF.

V and J are TRBV6-5 and TRBJ2-2; TRBD2 matches at 13 bases. Germline CDR1 MNHEY, CDR2 SVGAGI. V lost 4 bases to trimming and J lost 6 bases; unmatched junction nucleotides: 2. CDR3 length: 15 amino acids. CDR3 in DNA: TGTGCCAGCAGTTTACTAGCGGGAGGGCCCGGGGAGCTGTTTTTT. Amino acid sequence: CASSLLAGGPGELFF.

The rearrangement joins TRBV18 to TRBJ1-1; D is uncertain. V was clipped by 0 bases and J by 11 bases, with 16 bases between them. The germline CDR1 and CDR2 sequences are KGHSH and LQKENI. The CDR3 sequence is 14 residues long. CDR3 amino acids: CASSPPSRTVKAFF. The CDR3 DNA follows: TGTGCCAGCTCACCACCGTCAAGAACGGTGAAGGCTTTCTTT.

By its share, this clone is medium-sized. The chain employs TRBV28 and TRBJ2-1; D uncertain. V was trimmed by 0 bases and J by 5 bases, leaving 11 bases between them. This CDR3 is built from 15 residues. Per the germline V gene, CDR1 is MDHEN and CDR2 is SYDVKM. CDR3 sequence (DNA): TGTGCCAGCAGTTTATGGGAGCAAATGAACAATGAGCAGTTCTTC. It yields the protein CASSLWEQMNNEQFF.

The rearrangement uses TRBV6-5 and TRBJ2-7, with TRBD1 identical over 7 bases. J gave up 0 bases and V 2 bases, and 4 bases lay outside the gene matches. This CDR3 comprises 15 residues. CDR1 and CDR2 (germline): MNHEY, SVGAGI. DNA of the CDR3: TGTGCCAGCAGTTACGGGGCAGGGGGCTCCTACGAGCAGTACTTC. This sequence encodes CASSYGAGGSYEQYF.

The gene calls are TRBV5-1 and TRBJ2-5; D could derive from TRBD1 or TRBD2 (7 bases each). The V end was cut by 4 bases, the J end by 4 bases, with 20 bases between. CDR1 and CDR2 (germline): SGHRS, YFSETQ. The CDR3 covers 16 residues. CDR3 protein: CASSLGQAGVGETQYF. The CDR3 region has the DNA TGCGCCAGCAGCCTAGGACAGGCGGGGGTAGGAGAGACCCAGTACTTC.

This sequence joins TRBV19 and TRBJ1-3; 8 bases fit TRBD1. The germline V gene encodes CDR1 LNHDA and CDR2 SQIVND (reference sequence). CDR3 size: 13 residues. The trim removed 8 bases at V and 8 bases at J, leaving 8 bases unmatched. The CDR3 reads CASADRVGDTIYF. As DNA, the CDR3 is TGTGCCAGTGCGGACAGGGTGGGTGACACCATATATTTT.

The chain couples TRBV5-6 to TRBJ2-7; D possibly corresponds to TRBD1 (6 bases). This CDR3 is built from 13 residues. Trimming removed 2 bases from V and 4 bases from J, with 10 bases in between. Germline V gives CDR1 SGHDT, CDR2 YYEEEE. The CDR3 DNA is TGTGCCAGCAGCTTCAAACAGGGATACGAGCAGTACTTC. Protein: CASSFKQGYEQYF.

The chain carries TRBV19 and TRBJ2-2, with 10 positions matching TRBD2. CDR3 size: 15 residues. After removal of 5 bases from V and 6 bases from J, the junction contained 6 bases not matched to a gene. Germline CDR1 LNHDA, CDR2 SQIVND (reference sequence). The CDR3 bases are TGTGCCAGTAGTGTACTAGCGGGAACGGCCGGGGAGCTGTTTTTT. Protein: CASSVLAGTAGELFF.

This clone appeared once. The rearrangement links TRBV7-9 to TRBJ2-3, with D possibly TRBD1 on 6 matching bases. The V gene's germline CDR1 is SEHNR and CDR2 FQNEAQ (reference sequence). The length of the CDR3 is 15 residues. Between the trimmed V and J ends, which lost 5 bases and 3 bases, there was a span of 15 bases. The CDR3 DNA follows: TGTGCCAGCAGCCCCGCCAGGGGAAGAACAGATACGCAGTATTTT. It translates to CASSPARGRTDTQYF.